This TCR beta chain emerged from a study of cytomegalovirus exposure and HLA in healthy donors. Of note for this clone: Its target is not known.

Overall study findings and caveats: Later work associated roughly 15,000 TCR beta sequences with HLA alleles at 0.05 false discovery rate. Researchers counted some 150 TCR beta chains as cytomegalovirus-associated. The authors later linked a missense DCLRE1C variant to TCR beta V- and J-gene trimming.

V lost 2 bases, J lost 2 bases, and 2 bases stayed unmatched. Germline V gene lookup returns CDR1 MNHEY and CDR2 SMNVEV (reference sequence). CDR3 length: 15 residues. Both 60 Vbeta primers and 13 Jbeta primers went into the PCR. Methods used by the authors: Later analysis identified 80 million to 90 million unique TCR beta chains, about 10 million shared. The data were produced by immunoSEQ multiplex PCR, yet TCRdb's version contains in-frame clones alone and is incomplete. The D gene and trimming were derived from the DNA, and the V and J assignments and clone size from that table. The data show about 160,000 clones, about four fifths seen once.

The chain employs TRBV27 and TRBJ2-1, with 8 bases lining up with TRBD2. Specimen: PBMCs. The receptor's source is a male donor in good health and CMV-seropositive. In DNA form, the CDR3 reads TGTGCCAGCAGTTTAGCCGGGAGGGCCTACAATGAGCAGTTCTTC. Residues: CASSLAGRAYNEQFF.